Listed below are T cell receptor beta chains from one sample, sequenced in a study of T-cell memory formation after mild COVID-19. Via MiXCR, TCRdb re-called the 5' RACE reads, giving one row per CDR3 protein. The sample includes roughly 350,000 distinct CDR3 sequences, 12% to 15% seen only once; the top ten take 22%. The material sequenced was PBMCs or a T cell subset sorted from them (not recorded which). These receptors were collected from a man aged 18 to 30 who had mild COVID-19 (a few samples of this study predate the infection). Cell type and time point are not known. CDR3s include the opening cysteine and the closing phenylalanine or tryptophan. The D gene is left open where the match is weak. Only some rows state a clone size, as once, few, many or a class for expanded clones.

D,size,J,V,DNA,CDR3
TRBD2,-,TRBJ2-3,TRBV4-3,TGCGCCAGCAGCCAAGAAAGGACTAGAGCGCAGTATTTT,CASSQERTRAQYF
-,-,TRBJ1-1,TRBV27,TGTGCCAGCAGTCTGGCGGGAGGGCGTATACCCGAAGCTTTCTTT,CASSLAGGRIPEAFF
TRBD2,few,TRBJ2-7,TRBV5-1,TGCGCCAGCAGCTTGAGGACTAGCGTCGCCGAGCAGTACTTC,CASSLRTSVAEQYF
TRBD1,few,TRBJ1-1,TRBV7-9,TGTGCCAGCAGCTCGGGACAGGGGGGAATGAACACTGAAGCTTTCTTT,CASSSGQGGMNTEAFF
-,-,TRBJ1-4,TRBV5-1,TGCGCCAGCAGCCCCCAGCCTTCCGAGGCTGAAAAACTGTTTTTT,CASSPQPSEAEKLFF
TRBD1,-,TRBJ2-2,TRBV6-5,TGTGCCAGCAGTTACTTGTGGACAGGGGGCGAACCCGGGGAGCTGTTTTTT,CASSYLWTGGEPGELFF
TRBD1,many,TRBJ2-7,TRBV6-5,TGTGCCAGCAGTTACGGGACAGGGGACTACGAGCAGTACTTC,CASSYGTGDYEQYF
TRBD2,few,TRBJ2-5,TRBV7-2,TGTGCCAGCAGCTTAGCTCGTCGAGCGGGGGGGCTCCAAGAGACCCAGTACTTC,CASSLARRAGGLQETQYF
-,many,TRBJ2-7,TRBV7-8,TGTGCCAGCAGCTTAGTTTGGGGTGTCTCCTCCTACGAGCAGTACTTC,CASSLVWGVSSYEQYF
-,few,TRBJ1-1,TRBV28,TGTGCCAGCAGCCAAGACAGGCGGGGAGCTTTCTTT,CASSQDRRGAFF
TRBD1,many,TRBJ2-1,TRBV7-2,TGTGCCAGCAGCTCTCCGGGACAGGGGGCGGAACAGCAGTTCTTC,CASSSPGQGAEQQFF
-,many,TRBJ2-5,TRBV7-2,TGTGCCAGCAGCTTAGTGGCGGGGAACGCCCAAGAGACCCAGTACTTC,CASSLVAGNAQETQYF
-,-,TRBJ2-3,TRBV19,TGTGCCAGTAGTAGGGGGGACGGCACAGATACGCAGTATTTT,CASSRGDGTDTQYF
-,-,TRBJ1-2,TRBV7-9,TGTGCCAGCAGCTTTGCAGGGGCCAATGGCTACACCTTC,CASSFAGANGYTF
-,few,TRBJ1-1,TRBV18,TGTGCCAGCTCACCGGGGGTCCCTTACACTGAAGCTTTCTTT,CASSPGVPYTEAFF
-,-,TRBJ1-2,TRBV9,TGTGCCAGCAGCGTAGTGGAGGGGAACTATGGCTACACCTTC,CASSVVEGNYGYTF
-,-,TRBJ2-2,TRBV7-8,TGTGCCAGCAGCCCCGGGACACCCACCGGGGAGCTGTTTTTT,CASSPGTPTGELFF
TRBD1,many,TRBJ2-1,TRBV20-1,TGCAGTGCTCCACTCCGGGACAGGGGGAACAATGAGCAGTTCTTC,CSAPLRDRGNNEQFF
-,many,TRBJ2-5,TRBV11-2,TGCGCCAGCAGCTTGGGGGTCAGGGAGACCCAGTACTTC,CASSLGVRETQYF
TRBD1,-,TRBJ2-3,TRBV29-1,TGCAGCGTCGAGACAGGGGAAAGCACAGATACGCAGTATTTT,CSVETGESTDTQYF
-,few,TRBJ2-5,TRBV19,TGTGCCAGTAGTAGGGGACACTCCTGGCGGGAGACCCAGTACTTC,CASSRGHSWRETQYF
-,many,TRBJ2-1,TRBV12-3/TRBV12-4,TGTGCCAGCAGTTTAACGGGGAATGAGCAGTTCTTC,CASSLTGNEQFF
TRBD1,-,TRBJ2-7,TRBV20-1,TGCAGTGCTCTCCGGGACAGGGTCGAGGAGCAGTACTTC,CSALRDRVEEQYF
-,few,TRBJ1-5,TRBV6-6,TGTGCCAGCAGGTCAGGGAGGCTCGCGAATCAGCCCCAGCATTTT,CASRSGRLANQPQHF
TRBD1,-,TRBJ2-7,TRBV12-5,TGTGCTAGTGGTCCCTCCGTCGGACAGGGATCCGACGAGCAGTACTTC,CASGPSVGQGSDEQYF
TRBD1,few,TRBJ2-3,TRBV25-1,TGTGCCAGCAGAAGACAGGGCCGAATCACAGATACGCAGTATTTT,CASRRQGRITDTQYF
-,-,TRBJ2-5,TRBV29-1,TGCAGCGTTGACAGCGGGTTGGAGACCCAGTACTTC,CSVDSGLETQYF
-,many,TRBJ2-2,TRBV6-5,TGTGCCAGCAGAGTGAACACCGGGGAGCTGTTTTTT,CASRVNTGELFF
-,many,TRBJ1-2,TRBV27,TGTGCCAGCAGTGGCCAACGAAGCTCTTATATCGGTGGCTACACCTTC,CASSGQRSSYIGGYTF
-,many,TRBJ1-3,TRBV5-1,TGCGCCAGCAGCTTGGACGCCGCGGGCGCATTCGGAAACACCATATATTTT,CASSLDAAGAFGNTIYF
TRBD1,many,TRBJ2-7,TRBV7-2,TGTGCCAGCAGCTCAGAGGTGGGGACAGGGATATACGAGCAGTACTTC,CASSSEVGTGIYEQYF
-,-,TRBJ2-7,TRBV6-5,TGTGCCAGCAGCCCGGCCGGGCCATCCTACGAGCAGTACTTC,CASSPAGPSYEQYF
-,-,TRBJ2-7,TRBV6-6,TGTGCCAGCAGGGACGGTTTTCTCGAGCAGTACTTC,CASRDGFLEQYF
TRBD1,-,TRBJ1-2,TRBV5-1,TGCGCCAGCAGCTTGACCACAGGGGGCAGCGGCTACACCTTC,CASSLTTGGSGYTF
-,many,TRBJ1-2,TRBV28,TGTGCCAGCAGCCCGACAGGAGTCTATGGCTACACCTTC,CASSPTGVYGYTF
-,few,TRBJ2-7,TRBV6-2/TRBV6-3,TGTGCCAGCAGTTACCGTCTAGCACGACGGGAGCAGTACTTC,CASSYRLARREQYF
TRBD2,few,TRBJ2-1,TRBV28,TGTGCCAGCAGCCGAACTAGCGGGGAGAATGAGCAGTTCTTC,CASSRTSGENEQFF
-,-,TRBJ2-2,TRBV4-3,TGCGCCAGCAGCCAAGATGGTCGCTACTTGAACACCGGGGAGCTGTTTTTT,CASSQDGRYLNTGELFF
-,-,TRBJ2-5,TRBV4-3,TGCGCCAGCAGCCAATCCTTGATTTCAGAGACCCAGTACTTC,CASSQSLISETQYF
-,-,TRBJ1-2,TRBV12-5,TGTGCTAGTGCCCGAGACAGGCTCTATGGCTACACCTTC,CASARDRLYGYTF
-,-,TRBJ1-2,TRBV5-1,TGCGCCAGCAGCCTGGATCCGCAGGGAGCCTATGGCTACACCTTC,CASSLDPQGAYGYTF
TRBD1,many,TRBJ2-2,TRBV5-1,TGCGCCAGCAGCTTGGCCGGGACAGACACCGGGGAGCTGTTTTTT,CASSLAGTDTGELFF
TRBD2,-,TRBJ2-3,TRBV11-2,TGTGCCAGCAGCCCCCGGACTAGCGGGGGCACAGATACGCAGTATTTT,CASSPRTSGGTDTQYF
-,-,TRBJ2-5,TRBV20-1,TGCAGTGGCGATCCCAGAGGAGAGACCCAGTACTTC,CSGDPRGETQYF
TRBD1,-,TRBJ1-2,TRBV6-5,TGTGCCAGCAGTTACTCGTGGTCCCAGGGGGCCAACTATGGCTACACCTTC,CASSYSWSQGANYGYTF
TRBD2,many,TRBJ2-3,TRBV5-6,TGTGCCAGCAGCGGCGGGGGATCATATACGCAGTATTTT,CASSGGGSYTQYF
-,few,TRBJ1-1,TRBV5-1,TGCGCCAGCAGCGGGTTAAGTGGATGGGACACTGAAGCTTTCTTT,CASSGLSGWDTEAFF
-,few,TRBJ1-1,TRBV12-5,TGTGCTAGTGCCGCCGACCAACCAGACGGTGAAGCTTTCTTT,CASAADQPDGEAFF
TRBD2,many,TRBJ2-5,TRBV7-6,TGTGCCAGCAGCTTAGCCTCTAGCGGGGGGCCGAAGCAAGAGACCCAGTACTTC,CASSLASSGGPKQETQYF
TRBD1,many,TRBJ2-5,TRBV18,TGTGCCAGCAGCCCCGGGACAGGGAAAGAGACCCAGTACTTC,CASSPGTGKETQYF
-,many,TRBJ2-3,TRBV4-3,TGCGCCAGCAGCCAGGGTAGGGACCGTCGGAGGGGAGATACGCAGTATTTT,CASSQGRDRRRGDTQYF
-,few,TRBJ1-2,TRBV7-2,TGTGCCAGCAGCTTAGTCCTACGTAGGGGCTACACCTTC,CASSLVLRRGYTF